This TCR beta chain originates from a study of blood T cell repertoires in COVID-19. Study overall: The cDNA or gDNA used as material had been derived from T cells, B-cell-depleted T cells, or PBMCs.

Participants reported their clinical history, and cohort assignment relied on those reports. A COVID-19 case had been met by exposed participants during the 2 weeks before study entry. The germline CDR1 and CDR2 sequences are SGHRS and YFSETQ. The CDR3 covers 14 residues. Trimming took 0 bases from V and 6 from J, leaving 12 bases between them. The protocol was immunoSEQ multiplex PCR, while the TCRdb copy is restricted to in-frame clones and leaves out a portion. Of 220,000 or so clones in the sample, about nine tenths were seen once. The gene calls are TRBV5-1 and TRBJ1-1, with no clear D. This receptor was taken from a middle-aged man who had been exposed to COVID-19. What was sequenced was PBMCs or T cells enriched from blood (not recorded which). Written as DNA, the CDR3 is TGCGCCAGCAGCTTGGGACACGCGAGTGCTGAAGCTTTCTTT. Translation: CASSLGHASAEAFF.